The entry below gives a single T cell receptor (beta chain) sequence along with its context. This entry comes from a study of technical replicates of blood from a few donors. Method: immunoSEQ multiplex PCR; TCRdb's copy keeps in-frame clones and lacks some. The sample has 75,000 or so clones; 90% to 95% are singletons. The material sequenced was T cells isolated from PBMCs. This receptor was obtained from a human donor in good health.

In nucleotides, the CDR3 is TGTGCCAGCAGTGAATATGGGGGGACCGGGGAGCTGTTTTTT. Protein product: CASSEYGGTGELFF. This chain connects TRBV25-1 to TRBJ2-2, with D perhaps TRBD2 (6 bases). The CDR3 covers 14 residues. V lost 0 bases, J lost 5 bases, and 7 bases lay in between. CDR1 and CDR2 from the germline V gene are MGHDK and SYGVNS.